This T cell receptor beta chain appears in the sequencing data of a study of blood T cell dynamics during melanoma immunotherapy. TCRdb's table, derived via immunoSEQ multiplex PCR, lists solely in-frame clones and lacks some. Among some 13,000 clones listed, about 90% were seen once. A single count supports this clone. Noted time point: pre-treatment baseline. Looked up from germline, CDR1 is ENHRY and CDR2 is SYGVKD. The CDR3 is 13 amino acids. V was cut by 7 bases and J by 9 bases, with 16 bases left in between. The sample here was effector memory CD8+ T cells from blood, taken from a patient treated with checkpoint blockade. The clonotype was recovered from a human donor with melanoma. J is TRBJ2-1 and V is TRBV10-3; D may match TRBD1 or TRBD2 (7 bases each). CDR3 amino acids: CAIKEARGGEQFF. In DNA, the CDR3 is TGTGCCATCAAAGAGGCCAGGGGGGGTGAGCAGTTCTTC.